The clone carrying this TCR beta chain was seen a handful of times. Antigen unknown. This CDR3 region has 16 residues. The J segment lost 0 bases and the V segment lost 7 bases, leaving 9 bases of the junction unmatched. The germline V gene has CDR1 SGHRS and CDR2 YFSETQ. The data derive from a study of T-cell reconstitution after alpha-beta-depleted transplantation in children. TCRbeta library preparation incorporated unique molecular identifiers. Via MiXCR, TCRdb re-called the PCR reads, giving one row per CDR3 protein. The top ten hold 28% of the sample, which has approximately 1,000,000 distinct CDR3 sequences, under 30% seen once. Findings of the study overall: Diversity of TCRbeta at day 60 was high in some patients, arising from surviving recipient T cells and thymic progenitors. Several hundred graft clones that had expanded were reportedly the source of alpha-beta T cells about two months after transplant. Most T-cell counts and diversity one year after the transplant came from T cells that were newly produced.

V is TRBV5-1 and J is TRBJ2-7, with 11 bases identical to TRBD2. This clonotype originated in a boy in the first two years of life who had a stem cell transplant for SCID, so the T cells may come from the graft donor. The sequencing here drew on PBMCs, mostly from graft donor cells, taken 360 days after TCRalphabeta/CD19-depleted stem cell transplant. The CDR3 DNA reads as TGCGCCAGCCGTACTAGCGGGGGAACCCGCTCCTACGAGCAGTACTTC. This codes for CASRTSGGTRSYEQYF. Full variable domain (remainder filled in from reference TRBV5-1 and TRBJ2-7): KAGVTQTPRYLIKTRGQQVTLSCSPISGHRSVSWYQQTPGQGLQFLFEYFSETQRNKGNFPGRFSGRQFSNSRSEMNVSTLELGDSALYLCASRTSGGTRSYEQYFGPGTRLTVT.